Sequencing of this TCR beta chain was carried out in a study of blood T cell repertoires in COVID-19. Study details: Acute and convalescent COVID-19 samples came from the United States, Italy and Spain. T cells, B-cell-depleted T cells, or PBMCs provided the cDNA or gDNA that served as material.

Trimming stripped 4 bases from V and 11 bases from J, with 11 bases between. CDR3 length: 11 amino acids. Germline V gives CDR1 SGHTS, CDR2 YDEGEE. Original processing notes: Reference gene primer amplification yielded estimated nucleated cell counts. This table comes from immunoSEQ multiplex PCR, and its TCRdb copy is limited to in-frame clones, with some not included. V, J and clone size are those of that table, while D and trimming were read from the DNA. The sample comprises roughly 53,000 clones, roughly nine tenths of which are singletons, and less than 2% rests with the top ten. The chain recombines TRBV5-8 with TRBJ2-3; D gene unclear. Sequencing was performed on peripheral blood. This receptor was obtained from a man aged 55 to 69 with acute or convalescent COVID-19. CDR3 region: CASSIAPEQYF. The CDR3 DNA reads as TGTGCCAGCAGCATAGCCCCAGAGCAGTATTTT.